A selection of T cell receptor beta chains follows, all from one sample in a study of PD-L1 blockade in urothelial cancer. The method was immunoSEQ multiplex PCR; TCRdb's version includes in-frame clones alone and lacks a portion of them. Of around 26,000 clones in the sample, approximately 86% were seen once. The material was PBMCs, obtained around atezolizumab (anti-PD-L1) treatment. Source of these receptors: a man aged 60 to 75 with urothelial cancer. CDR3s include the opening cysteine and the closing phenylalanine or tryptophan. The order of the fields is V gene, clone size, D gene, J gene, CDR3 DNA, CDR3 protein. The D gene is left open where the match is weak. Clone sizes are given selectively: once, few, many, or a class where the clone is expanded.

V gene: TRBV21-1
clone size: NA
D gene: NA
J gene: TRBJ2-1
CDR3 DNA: TGTGCCAGCAGCAGGACTAGCGGGTCGTACAATGAGCAGTTCTTC
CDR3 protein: CASSRTSGSYNEQFF

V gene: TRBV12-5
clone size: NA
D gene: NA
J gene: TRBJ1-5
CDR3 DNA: TGTGCTAGTGGTCCAGATAGCAATCAGCCCCAGCATTTT
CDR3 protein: CASGPDSNQPQHF

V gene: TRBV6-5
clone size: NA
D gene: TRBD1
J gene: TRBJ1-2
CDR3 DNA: TGTGCCAGCAGTTACTCGGACAGGGGGTATGGCTACACCTTC
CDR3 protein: CASSYSDRGYGYTF

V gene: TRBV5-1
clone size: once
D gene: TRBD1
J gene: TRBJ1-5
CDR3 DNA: TGCGCCAGCAGCTTAGGGGGCGGAGATCAGCCCCAGCATTTT
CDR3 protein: CASSLGGGDQPQHF

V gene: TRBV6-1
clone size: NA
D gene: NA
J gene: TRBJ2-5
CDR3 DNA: TGTGCCAGCAGCCCCCAGGCATTCCAAGAGACCCAGTACTTC
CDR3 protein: CASSPQAFQETQYF

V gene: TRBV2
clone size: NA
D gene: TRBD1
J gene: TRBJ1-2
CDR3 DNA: TGTGCCAGCAGTAGGACAGGGGGCCCGGACTATGGCTACACCTTC
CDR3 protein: CASSRTGGPDYGYTF

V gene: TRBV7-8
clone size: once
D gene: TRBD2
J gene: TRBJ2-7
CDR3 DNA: TGTGCCAGCAGCCCACGGGGGGGCGGGCGATCCTACGAGCAGTACTTC
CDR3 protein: CASSPRGGGRSYEQYF

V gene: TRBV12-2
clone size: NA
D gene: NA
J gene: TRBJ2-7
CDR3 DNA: TGTGCAAGTCGCTTACCAATCATGACTAGCGGATCCTACGAGCAGTACTTC
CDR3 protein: CASRLPIMTSGSYEQYF

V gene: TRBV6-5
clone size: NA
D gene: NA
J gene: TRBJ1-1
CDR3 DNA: TGTGCCAGCAGGGTCCAGGGTCGGAACACTGAAGCTTTCTTT
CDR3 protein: CASRVQGRNTEAFF

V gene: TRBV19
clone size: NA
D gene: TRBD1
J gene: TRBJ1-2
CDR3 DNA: TGTGCCAGTAGAAAAACAGGGGTTTCCTTTGGCTACACCTTC
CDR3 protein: CASRKTGVSFGYTF

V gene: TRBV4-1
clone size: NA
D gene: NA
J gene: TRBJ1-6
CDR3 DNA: TGCGCCAGCAGCCAAGTAGGACTCGTGGGAGCGAGCTCCTATAATTCACCCCTCCACTTT
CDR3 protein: CASSQVGLVGASSYNSPLHF

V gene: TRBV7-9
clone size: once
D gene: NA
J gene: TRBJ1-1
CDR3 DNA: TGTGCCAGCAGCTCCCCCGGGGATGGTAGAGCTTTCTTT
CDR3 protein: CASSSPGDGRAFF

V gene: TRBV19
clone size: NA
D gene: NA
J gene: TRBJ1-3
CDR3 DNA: TGTGCCAGTAGTATGCGAGAGCTACTTAACTCTGGAAACACCATATATTTT
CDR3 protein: CASSMRELLNSGNTIYF

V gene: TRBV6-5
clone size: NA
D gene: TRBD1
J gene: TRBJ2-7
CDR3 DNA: TGTGCCAGCGGGAGACAGGGGAACGAGCAGTACTTC
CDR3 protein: CASGRQGNEQYF

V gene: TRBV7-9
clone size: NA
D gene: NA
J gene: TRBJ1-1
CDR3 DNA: TGTGCCAGCCCCGACAGACCGAACACTGAAGCTTTCTTT
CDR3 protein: CASPDRPNTEAFF

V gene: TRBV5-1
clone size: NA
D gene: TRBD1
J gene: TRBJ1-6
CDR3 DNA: TGCGCCAGCAGCTCCCGGGACAGTAATTCACCCCTCCACTTT
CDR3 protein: CASSSRDSNSPLHF

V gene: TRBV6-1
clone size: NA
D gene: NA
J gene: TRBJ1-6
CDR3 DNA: TGTGCCAGCAGTGAACCCCAACAGGCCTCAGCTCGTATCAATTCACCCCTCCACTTT
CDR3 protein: CASSEPQQASARINSPLHF

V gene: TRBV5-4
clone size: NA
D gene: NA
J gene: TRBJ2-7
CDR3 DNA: TGTGCCAGCAGCCCGGCAGGTGGCAGGCGCCGTCCTGAGCAGTACTTC
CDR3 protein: CASSPAGGRRRPEQYF